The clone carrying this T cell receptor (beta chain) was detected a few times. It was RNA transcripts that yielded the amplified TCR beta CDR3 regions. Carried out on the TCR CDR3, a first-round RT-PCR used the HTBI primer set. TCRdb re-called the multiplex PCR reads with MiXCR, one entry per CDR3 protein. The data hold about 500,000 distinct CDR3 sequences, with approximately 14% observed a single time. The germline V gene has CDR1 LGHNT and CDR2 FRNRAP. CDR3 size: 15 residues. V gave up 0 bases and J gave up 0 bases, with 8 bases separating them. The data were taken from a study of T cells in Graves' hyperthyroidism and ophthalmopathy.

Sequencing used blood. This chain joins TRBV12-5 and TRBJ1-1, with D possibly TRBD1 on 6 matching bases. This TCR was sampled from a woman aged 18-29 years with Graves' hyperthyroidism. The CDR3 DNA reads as TGTGCTAGTGGTTTGGTAGGGGGGATGAACACTGAAGCTTTCTTT. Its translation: CASGLVGGMNTEAFF.